This is a list of T cell receptor beta chains from one sample in a study of blood T cells in healthy people across ages. TCRdb called the 5' RACE reads again in MiXCR, with one record for every CDR3 protein. The sample lists approximately 690,000 distinct CDR3 sequences, around 43% seen once, with 30% in the top ten. The sequencing input was blood. The source is a man at least 80 years old in good health. The CDR3 runs from the conserved cysteine through the conserved F or W. D genes are given only for firm matches. Clone size is stated in some rows and not others, as once, few, many or a class when expanded.

V gene	J gene	D gene	clone size	CDR3 protein	CDR3 DNA
TRBV18	TRBJ2-1	TRBD2	-	CASSPSLAGEHEQFF	TGTGCCAGCTCACCCTCACTAGCGGGAGAGCATGAGCAGTTCTTC
TRBV20-1	TRBJ1-5	TRBD1	few	CSASTGAPNQPQHF	TGCAGTGCGTCTACAGGGGCTCCAAATCAGCCCCAGCATTTT
TRBV3-1	TRBJ2-7	-	many	CASSPSELSYEQYF	TGTGCCAGCAGCCCTTCTGAGCTATCCTACGAGCAGTACTTC
TRBV7-2	TRBJ2-3	-	few	CASSHLPPSKTDTQYF	TGTGCCAGCAGCCACCTCCCCCCTAGCAAAACAGATACGCAGTATTTT
TRBV7-9	TRBJ2-5	TRBD1	-	CASSQPTGGGVADTYNEQYF	TGTGCCAGCAGCCAACCGACAGGGGGTGGGGTAGCGGACACCTACAATGAGCAGTACTTC
TRBV6-2/TRBV6-3	TRBJ2-7	TRBD1	many	CASSVGQPYEQYF	TGTGCCAGCAGCGTGGGACAGCCCTACGAGCAGTACTTC
TRBV7-2	TRBJ2-7	TRBD2	few	CASSNNRLAGEFYEQYF	TGTGCCAGCAGCAACAATCGGCTAGCGGGGGAATTCTACGAGCAGTACTTC
TRBV2	TRBJ1-3	-	-	CASTVDRTAGNTIYF	TGTGCCAGCACCGTAGACCGAACCGCTGGAAACACCATATATTTT
TRBV5-1	TRBJ2-1	-	once	CASSLQALNDNEQFF	TGCGCCAGCAGCTTACAGGCCCTCAACGACAATGAGCAGTTCTTC
TRBV28	TRBJ2-7	TRBD1	-	CAIRPGQGTTYEQYF	TGTGCCATACGACCGGGACAGGGGACCACCTACGAGCAGTACTTC
TRBV25-1	TRBJ1-4	-	-	CASSSQAGSDEKLFF	TGTGCCAGCAGTAGCCAGGCGGGATCCGATGAAAAACTGTTTTTT
TRBV12-3/TRBV12-4	TRBJ2-5	-	-	CASSLREQETQYF	TGTGCCAGCAGTCTACGGGAGCAAGAGACCCAGTACTTC
TRBV6-2/TRBV6-3	TRBJ2-4	-	few	CASSYSARALGNQYF	TGTGCCAGCAGTTACTCGGCGAGGGCCTTGGGGAACCAGTACTTC